The text below deals with one T cell receptor beta chain. Its specificity is unknown. This specimen comes from a study of cytomegalovirus exposure and HLA in healthy donors. About the study: The Caucasian-associated ancestry cluster held 65% to 90% of 398 genotyped donors.

Study-wide results and caveats: With DRB1 most and HLA-C fewest, TCR association rates differed between HLA loci in a later analysis.

60 Vbeta and 13 Jbeta primers were used in PCR. Clones were sequenced by immunoSEQ multiplex PCR, and TCRdb holds only the in-frame ones, with some missing. In total, the table holds just under 80,000 clones. Input material: PBMCs. This TCR derives from a man aged 18 to 30 in good health and CMV-seropositive.

CDR3 region: CASSFQRERGEQFF. The CDR3 bases are TGCGCCAGCAGCTTTCAGCGGGAGAGGGGTGAGCAGTTCTTC. The chain is built from TRBV5-1 and TRBJ2-1; 8 nucleotides line up with TRBD2. This CDR3 is built from 14 residues. Germline loops: CDR1 SGHRS, CDR2 YFSETQ. The V segment lost 2 bases and the J segment 9 bases; nucleotides outside the gene matches: 7.